The 20 T cell receptor beta chains reported below all come from one sample, sequenced in a study of metastatic and nonmetastatic thyroid tumors. No patient received treatment before thyroid surgery. TCRdb re-analyzed the PCR reads through MiXCR. Of about 48,000 clones listed, roughly 23% are singletons. Sequencing was performed on blood. Receptors originate from a male donor with papillary thyroid cancer or a benign thyroid nodule (not recorded which). Some clones in this sample may be carry-over from other donors' samples.

This chain joins TRBV7-9 and TRBJ2-6, with D uncertain. CDR1 SEHNR and CDR2 FQNEAQ come from the germline V gene (reference sequence). Trimming removed 7 bases at V and 9 bases at J, with 16 bases between. The CDR3 consists of 14 residues. Written as DNA, the CDR3 is TGTGCCAGCACTTCCCGGTCTGTGGTCAACGTCCTGACTTTC. Protein sequence: CASTSRSVVNVLTF.

This clone was counted ten times or more. The V and J genes are TRBV7-9 and TRBJ2-7, with TRBD1 identical over 9 bases. CDR1 and CDR2 from the germline V gene are SEHNR and FQNEAQ (reference sequence). V shed 4 bases, J shed 7 bases, and the junction held 11 bases outside the gene matches. The CDR3 totals 15 residues. The CDR3 DNA sequence: TGTGCCAGCAGCTATCAACGGGACAGGGCCTGGGAGCAGTACTTC. This sequence encodes CASSYQRDRAWEQYF.

This clone came up many times. V is TRBV5-6 and J is TRBJ1-5, with a tentative D call TRBD1 (5 bases). The length of the CDR3 is 17 residues. The V and J ends lost 0 bases and 2 bases respectively, with 15 bases between them. Germline-derived CDR1 and CDR2 are SGHDT and YYEEEE. CDR3 sequence reads: CASSLGPSGARNQPQHF. As DNA, the CDR3 is TGTGCCAGCAGCTTGGGCCCGTCTGGGGCGCGCAATCAGCCCCAGCATTTT.

Many counts were recorded for this clone. The chain has TRBV6-1 and TRBJ2-7; D tentatively reads TRBD1 or TRBD2 (5 bases each). V dropped 5 bases and J dropped 4 bases, with 12 bases sitting between them. Per germline, CDR1 MNHNS and CDR2 SASEGT. There are 13 residues in the CDR3. The CDR3 sequence is CASSLRDGYEQYF. The DNA of the CDR3 is TGTGCCAGCAGTCTACGGGACGGTTACGAGCAGTACTTC.

This clone came up many times. The chain employs TRBV28 and TRBJ2-6; D unresolved. V lost 7 bases and J lost 0, with 13 bases in between. The CDR3 loop spans 16 amino acids. In germline, CDR1 is MDHEN, CDR2 SYDVKM. The chain's CDR3 is CASTIKVASGANVLTF. CDR3 DNA: TGTGCCAGCACTATTAAGGTGGCCTCTGGGGCCAACGTCCTGACTTTC.

This clone was recorded many times. The chain has TRBV20-1 and TRBJ1-3; D call uncertain. The CDR3 totals 16 residues. Germline V gene sequence: CDR1 DFQATT, CDR2 SNEGSKA (reference sequence). V was clipped by 0 bases and J by 4 bases, with 16 bases between them. The CDR3 loop is CSARDSSRVKGNTIYF. The CDR3 DNA is TGCAGTGCTAGAGATAGTAGCCGCGTCAAAGGAAACACCATATATTTT.

The table lists this clone with many counts. The chain employs TRBV5-4 and TRBJ2-3; 8 bases agree with TRBD2. The CDR3 contains 14 residues. The trim removed 4 bases at V and 4 bases at J, leaving 5 bases unmatched. Germline V gives CDR1 SGHNT, CDR2 YYREEE (reference sequence). Written as DNA, the CDR3 is TGTGCCAGCAGCCCCCGACTAGCGCCAGATACGCAGTATTTT. Protein: CASSPRLAPDTQYF.

The CDR3 sequence is CATSDFKSNEQFF. Here the CDR3 DNA reads TGTGCCACCAGTGATTTTAAGAGCAATGAGCAGTTCTTC. The chain uses TRBV24-1 and TRBJ2-1; D ambiguous. The CDR3 runs 13 residues. CDR1 KGHDR and CDR2 SFDVKD come from the germline V gene. The V end lost 1 base, the J end lost 6 bases, and 6 bases lay between the germline ends.

This clone has more than one count but fewer than ten. The chain combines TRBV6-5 with TRBJ2-7; D is uncertain. This CDR3 comprises 11 residues. V was clipped by 4 bases and J by 4 bases, with 5 bases between them. The V gene's germline CDR1 is MNHEY and CDR2 SVGAGI. The CDR3 nucleotides read TGTGCCAGCAGTTCAAATTACGAGCAGTACTTC. Protein product: CASSSNYEQYF.

This clone occurred many times. A much larger clone sits a single nucleotide away, making a read error possible. The rearrangement joins TRBV6-1 to TRBJ1-5, with D unresolved. The V gene lost 7 bases and the J gene lost 6 bases, with 13 bases spanning the gap. This CDR3 is 13 amino acids long. CDR1 is MNHNS and CDR2 is SASEGT in the germline V gene. CDR3 sequence reads: CASKSGVFQPQHF. CDR3 nucleotide sequence: TGTGCCAGCAAGTCTGGGGTGTTTCAGCCCCAGCATTTT.

This clone has just a few counts. This chain connects TRBV6-1 to TRBJ1-2; 9 bases fit TRBD1. J was trimmed by 4 bases and V by 2 bases; bases with no gene match: 2. The CDR3 has 14 residues. Looked up from germline, CDR1 is MNHNS and CDR2 is SASEGT. CDR3 loop: CASSEPGQGYGYTF. The CDR3 DNA follows: TGTGCCAGCAGTGAACCGGGACAGGGCTATGGCTACACCTTC.

Concerning this clone itself: A much larger clone sits a single nucleotide away, making a read error possible. Other DNA sequences in the same sample also yield this CDR3. This chain joins TRBV3-1 and TRBJ1-5; D is perhaps TRBD1 (6 bases). The length of the CDR3 is 15 residues. Germline-derived CDR1 and CDR2 are LGHDT and YNNKEL (reference sequence). Trimming took 5 bases from V and 2 from J, leaving 13 bases between them. CDR3 loop: CASSRGDSGNQPQHF. CDR3 coding DNA: TGTGCCAGCAGCAGGGGGGATTCGGGCAATCAGCCCCAGCATTTT.

The sample holds many counts of this clone. This chain joins TRBV6-6 and TRBJ2-1; 9 nucleotides line up with TRBD2. CDR1 MNHNY and CDR2 SVGAGI come from the germline V gene (reference sequence). The CDR3 totals 17 residues. The J segment lost 6 bases and the V segment lost 5 bases, leaving 14 bases of the junction unmatched. CDR3 in amino acids: CASSHNPGGAGGNEQFF. The CDR3 region has the DNA TGTGCCAGCAGTCACAACCCTGGAGGAGCGGGAGGCAATGAGCAGTTCTTC.

This clone was recorded many times. This chain connects TRBV6-1 to TRBJ2-7; a possible D gene is TRBD2 (5 bases). CDR1 and CDR2 (germline): MNHNS, SASEGT. The CDR3 sequence is 13 residues long. Trimming stripped 4 bases from V and 2 bases from J, with 9 bases between. This chain's CDR3 is CASSVTGTYEQYF. DNA for the CDR3: TGTGCCAGCAGTGTCACCGGGACCTACGAGCAGTACTTC.

This clone was observed at least ten times. This chain uses TRBV28 with TRBJ1-6, with 9 bases aligning to TRBD1. Trimming removed 8 bases from V and 8 bases from J; junction bases left unmatched: 13. Germline V lookup: CDR1 MDHEN, CDR2 SYDVKM. The CDR3 runs 16 residues. CDR3 sequence reads: CASWDRAWKGDSPLHF. The CDR3 nucleotides are TGTGCCAGCTGGGACAGGGCTTGGAAGGGTGATTCACCCCTCCACTTT.

This clone was seen at least ten times. The J gene is TRBJ2-7, the V gene TRBV29-1, with a weak D call TRBD1 (6 bases). V was shortened by 3 bases and J by 2 bases, with 14 bases between the two germline ends. Germline lookup yields CDR1 SQVTM and CDR2 ANQGSEA. The CDR3 has 14 residues. The CDR3 DNA reads TGCAGCGTTGAGTACACAGGGAAGACCTACGAGCAGTACTTC. It is translated as CSVEYTGKTYEQYF.

The table lists this clone with a few counts. One end of the junction is discordant with germline, which a read error may explain. This chain links TRBV20-1 with TRBJ2-7; 8 nucleotides match TRBD2. Per the germline V gene, CDR1 is DFQATT and CDR2 is SNEGSKA (reference sequence). The CDR3 runs to 8 residues. The CDR3 nucleotides are TGCAGTGCTACGACTAGCGACTTC. This sequence encodes CSATTSDF.

This clone has at least ten counts. Within the sample, other DNA sequences also encode this same CDR3. The chain recombines TRBV28 with TRBJ1-5; the match to TRBD1 covers 8 bases. V was clipped by 5 bases and J by 6 bases; unmatched bases: 6. This CDR3 comprises 14 residues. The germline gives CDR1 MDHEN, CDR2 SYDVKM. CDR3 amino acids: CASSLQGESQPQHF. The CDR3 DNA reads TGTGCCAGCAGTCTACAGGGGGAGAGTCAGCCCCAGCATTTT.

This clone has at least ten counts. The gene calls are TRBV5-1 and TRBJ2-7, with D possibly matching TRBD2 (5 bases). The CDR3 loop spans 13 amino acids. CDR1 and CDR2 from the germline V gene are SGHRS and YFSETQ. The ends were cut back, 0 bases at V and 3 bases at J, with 7 bases in the middle. The CDR3 is CASSLARDYEQYF. The CDR3 region has the DNA TGCGCCAGCAGCTTGGCGAGGGACTACGAGCAGTACTTC.

V is TRBV2 and J is TRBJ1-2; D uncertain. The V end was cut by 5 bases, the J end by 7 bases, with 20 bases between. CDR1 is SNHLY, CDR2 FYNNEI, per germline. The CDR3 is made up of 15 amino acids. This chain's CDR3 is CASSIKAVSSSGYTF. CDR3 in DNA: TGTGCCAGCAGTATTAAAGCGGTCTCTTCGTCTGGCTACACCTTC.